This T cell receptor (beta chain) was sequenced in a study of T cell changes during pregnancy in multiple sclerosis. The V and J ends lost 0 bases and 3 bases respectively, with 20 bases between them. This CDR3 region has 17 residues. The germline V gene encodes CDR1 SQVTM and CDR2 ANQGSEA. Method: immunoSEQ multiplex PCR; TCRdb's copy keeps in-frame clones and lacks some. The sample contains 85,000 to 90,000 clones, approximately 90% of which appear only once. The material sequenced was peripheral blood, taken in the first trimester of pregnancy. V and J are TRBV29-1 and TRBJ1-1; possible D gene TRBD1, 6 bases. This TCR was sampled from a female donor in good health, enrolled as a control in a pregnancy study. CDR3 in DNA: TGCAGCGTTGAAGATCCCCGCTCGATGACAGGATACACTGAAGCTTTCTTT. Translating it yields CSVEDPRSMTGYTEAFF.